A single sample gave rise to the 23 T cell receptor beta chains below, sequenced in a study of blood T cell repertoires in COVID-19. Profiling relied on immunoSEQ multiplex PCR, and the TCRdb table lists in-frame clones only, not all of them. This sample has more than 200,000 clones, with about 88% found just once. Sequencing was performed on PBMCs or T cells enriched from blood (not recorded which). The source of these receptors is a woman in her 50s who had recovered from COVID-19.

V and J are TRBV7-9 and TRBJ2-5, with TRBD2 identical over 9 bases. The CDR3 is made up of 16 amino acids. V was clipped by 5 bases and J by 3 bases; unmatched bases: 10. Germline lookup yields CDR1 SEHNR and CDR2 FQNEAQ (reference sequence). The CDR3 spells CASSPSLASGKETQYF. CDR3 DNA sequence: TGTGCCAGCAGCCCAAGTTTGGCTAGCGGGAAAGAGACCCAGTACTTC.

The chain is built from TRBV3-1 (or the pseudogene TRBV3-2) and TRBJ2-5; TRBD2 matches 11 bases. Germline CDR1 reads LGHDT; CDR2 reads YNNKEL (reference sequence). The CDR3 consists of 17 residues. After removal of 0 bases from V and 2 bases from J, the junction contained 5 bases not matched to a gene. CDR3 loop: CASSQDLGLADQETQYF. The CDR3 nucleotides read TGTGCCAGCAGCCAAGACCTGGGACTAGCGGATCAAGAGACCCAGTACTTC.

The chain couples TRBV6-5 to TRBJ2-5; 8 bases fit TRBD2. The V segment lost 6 bases and the J segment 5 bases; nucleotides outside the gene matches: 8. The CDR3 is 14 residues long. The germline CDR1 and CDR2 sequences are MNHEY and SVGAGI. The CDR3 DNA follows: TGTGCCAGCAGACCCGGGGGGGCCGAGGAGACCCAGTACTTC. Translating gives CASRPGGAEETQYF.

Remarks on this clone: The same CDR3 is also encoded by other DNA sequences in this sample. The chain recombines TRBV5-4 with TRBJ1-1, with 8 bases lining up with TRBD1. The J segment lost 2 bases and the V segment lost 1 base, leaving 1 base of the junction unmatched. This CDR3 has 14 amino acids. Germline CDR1 is SGHNT and CDR2 is YYREEE (reference sequence). CDR3 in amino acids: CASSLQGANTEAFF. CDR3 nucleotide sequence: TGTGCCAGCAGCTTGCAGGGGGCAAACACTGAAGCTTTCTTT.

This clone was seen a few times. The chain couples TRBV27 to TRBJ1-6, with 9 bases lining up with TRBD1. The CDR3 has 17 amino acids. Germline V gives CDR1 MNHEY, CDR2 SMNVEV (reference sequence). The ends lost 0 bases at V and 9 bases at J; junction bases unmatched: 9. CDR3 DNA: TGTGCCAGCAGTTTATCGATTTCAGGGACAGGGCGTTCACCCCTCCACTTT. Its protein is CASSLSISGTGRSPLHF.

The CDR3 loop reads CASSLGAVTDTQYF. CDR3 in DNA: TGTGCCAGCAGCTTAGGAGCGGTTACAGATACGCAGTATTTT. The chain joins TRBV7-3 to TRBJ2-3, with D tentatively TRBD2 (5 bases). Per the germline V gene, CDR1 is SGHTA and CDR2 is FQGTGA. Trimming pared 2 bases from V and 3 bases from J, leaving 9 bases between. The CDR3 totals 14 residues.

The chain is built from TRBV7-6 and TRBJ2-1, with TRBD2 matching over 9 bases. Germline V lookup: CDR1 SGHVS, CDR2 FNYEAQ. The CDR3 totals 14 residues. The V segment lost 1 base and the J segment 8 bases; nucleotides outside the gene matches: 3. The CDR3 nucleotides read TGTGCCAGCAGCTTAGAGGGACTAGCTCATGAGCAGTTCTTC. Amino acid sequence: CASSLEGLAHEQFF.

This clone came up once. This sequence joins TRBV6-5 and TRBJ1-1; 9 bases agree with TRBD1. Unmatched junction bases numbered 9, after V lost 4 bases and J lost 6 bases. The CDR3 extends over 15 amino acids. The germline V gene has CDR1 MNHEY and CDR2 SVGAGI. Here the CDR3 reads CASSSSLDRGPEAFF. The CDR3 region has the DNA TGTGCCAGCAGTTCATCTCTGGACAGGGGTCCTGAAGCTTTCTTT.

This clone was observed once. This rearrangement joins TRBV27 to TRBJ2-3; TRBD2 matches 15 bases. CDR1 and CDR2 (germline): MNHEY, SMNVEV (reference sequence). Losses at the gene ends were 0 bases for V and 2 bases for J; bases not matched to a gene: 9. This CDR3 comprises 20 residues. DNA for the CDR3: TGTGCCAGCAGTTTATCCGGACTAGCGGGAGGGCCTGTCCCCACAGATACGCAGTATTTT. This gives the protein CASSLSGLAGGPVPTDTQYF.

The chain employs TRBV5-1 and TRBJ2-3, with 10 bases lining up with TRBD1. V lost 0 bases to trimming and J lost 1 base; unmatched junction nucleotides: 5. CDR1 is SGHRS, CDR2 YFSETQ, per germline. The CDR3 loop spans 17 amino acids. CDR3 region: CASSLGAGTGGTDTQYF. DNA of the CDR3: TGCGCCAGCAGCTTGGGGGCCGGGACAGGGGGCACAGATACGCAGTATTTT.

The rearrangement joins TRBV6-2 or TRBV6-3 to TRBJ2-2, with a possible D match to TRBD1 (5 bases). The germline gives CDR1 MNHEY, CDR2 SVGEGT. The CDR3 sequence is 15 residues long. Trimming shortened V by 5 bases and J by 2 bases, and 12 bases separated the two germline ends. CDR3 protein: CASSTGSPNTGELFF. The CDR3 bases are TGTGCCAGCAGTACAGGTAGCCCTAACACCGGGGAGCTGTTTTTT.

The chain joins TRBV9 to TRBJ2-1; 8 bases line up with TRBD2. With 1 base clipped from V and 6 bases from J, the junction kept 3 bases outside the gene matches. CDR1 SGDLS and CDR2 YYNGEE come from the germline V gene. This CDR3 contains 14 residues. The CDR3 DNA follows: TGTGCCAGCAGCGTATGGGCGGGAGGCAATGAGCAGTTCTTC. Translating it yields CASSVWAGGNEQFF.

The CDR3 region has the DNA TGTGCCAGCAGCCCGGGACAGCCTAATGAAAAACTGTTTTTT. This sequence encodes CASSPGQPNEKLFF. This chain uses TRBV7-9 with TRBJ1-4, with TRBD1 identical over 7 bases. This CDR3 has 14 amino acids. Germline trimming cut 5 bases from V and 3 bases from J; bases unmatched to any gene: 3. CDR1 SEHNR and CDR2 FQNEAQ come from the germline V gene (reference sequence).

V is TRBV9 and J is TRBJ2-4; the D gene is possibly TRBD1 (5 bases). CDR3 length: 15 residues. V gave up 0 bases and J gave up 1 base, with 8 bases separating them. Germline CDR1 and CDR2: SGDLS and YYNGEE. The CDR3 region is CASSVGGAAKNIQYF. CDR3 bases: TGTGCCAGCAGCGTAGGTGGGGCCGCCAAAAACATTCAGTACTTC. Combining the CDR3 with reference TRBV9 and TRBJ2-4 gives the whole variable domain DSGVTQTPKHLITATGQRVTLRCSPRSGDLSVYWYQQSLDQGLQFLIQYYNGEERAKGNILERFSAQQFPDLHSELNLSSLELGDSALYFCASSVGGAAKNIQYFGAGTRLSVL.

The rearrangement joins TRBV4-1 to TRBJ2-1, with 7 bases matching TRBD2. Germline CDR1 MGHRA, CDR2 YSYEKL. This CDR3 contains 17 residues. After removal of 0 bases from V and 6 bases from J, the junction contained 11 bases not matched to a gene. CDR3 DNA sequence: TGCGCCAGCAGCCAAGATTTATCCAGGACTAGAATCAATGAGCAGTTCTTC. This encodes CASSQDLSRTRINEQFF.

The chain joins TRBV19 to TRBJ2-1; 7 bases agree with TRBD2. CDR3 length equals 15 residues. V shed 6 bases, J shed 1 base, and the junction held 6 bases outside the gene matches. CDR1 and CDR2 from the germline V gene are LNHDA and SQIVND (reference sequence). CDR3 loop: CASSTGLRSYNEQFF. The CDR3 DNA sequence: TGTGCCAGTAGCACGGGACTACGTTCCTACAATGAGCAGTTCTTC.

The V call is TRBV10-1, the J call TRBJ2-3; 9 nucleotides line up with TRBD2. CDR1 WNHNN and CDR2 SYGVQD come from the germline V gene (reference sequence). This CDR3 has 16 amino acids. The V and J ends lost 0 bases and 3 bases, in that order; junction bases with no gene match: 4. The CDR3 loop reads CASSESSTSGTDTQYF. The CDR3 DNA reads as TGCGCCAGCAGTGAGTCGAGCACTAGCGGGACAGATACGCAGTATTTT.

The chain is built from TRBV7-8 and TRBJ1-5; unclear D gene. The germline V gene encodes CDR1 SGHVS and CDR2 FQNEAQ. Trimming took 2 bases from V and 4 from J, leaving 6 bases between them. The CDR3 length is 13 residues. In DNA, the CDR3 is TGTGCCAGCAGCTTATCGGGGAATCAGCCCCAGCATTTT. It yields the protein CASSLSGNQPQHF.

The CDR3 DNA follows: TGTGCCAGCTCAGTTTTGGACTCATACACCGGGGAGCTGTTTTTT. Residues: CASSVLDSYTGELFF. V usage is TRBV18 and J usage is TRBJ2-2; possibly TRBD2 for D (5 bases). Germline CDR1 KGHSH, CDR2 LQKENI. V lost 5 bases, J lost 3 bases, and 13 bases lay in between. This CDR3 contains 15 residues.

This clone has only one observation. This chain joins TRBV19 and TRBJ2-7, with D maybe TRBD2 (5 bases). The CDR3 contains 14 residues. Germline V gives CDR1 LNHDA, CDR2 SQIVND (reference sequence). The germline V and J ends were trimmed by 2 bases and 6 bases, with 14 bases remaining between them. The CDR3 loop reads CASSIREGGGEQYF. The CDR3 bases are TGTGCCAGTAGTATACGGGAAGGTGGTGGCGAGCAGTACTTC. Variable domain in full (rest from reference TRBV19 and TRBJ2-7): DGGITQSPKYLFRKEGQNVTLSCEQNLNHDAMYWYRQDPGQGLRLIYYSQIVNDFQKGDIAEGYSVSREKKESFPLTVTSAQKNPTAFYLCASSIREGGGEQYFGPGTRLTVT.

The chain uses TRBV23-1 and TRBJ1-5; 7 positions match TRBD1. TRBV23-1 is an ORF, and what it does is uncertain. This CDR3 contains 17 residues. The ends lost 4 bases at V and 2 bases at J; junction bases unmatched: 11. DNA of the CDR3: TGCGCCAGCAGTCGGCGGGCCTTAGGGACAGGCAATCAGCCCCAGCATTTT. Encoded protein: CASSRRALGTGNQPQHF.

The V and J genes are TRBV27 and TRBJ2-7; TRBD1 matches 8 bases. Germline V CDR1 and CDR2: MNHEY, SMNVEV (reference sequence). V dropped 4 bases and J dropped 0; count of bases not matched to a gene: 5. The CDR3 runs 15 residues. This CDR3 reads CASSSRQGISYEQYF. CDR3 DNA sequence: TGTGCCAGCAGTTCCAGACAGGGGATCTCCTACGAGCAGTACTTC.

The CDR3 region is CASSSIDRTLLYGYTF. The CDR3 region has the DNA TGTGCCAGCAGTTCCATTGACAGGACTCTCCTCTATGGCTACACCTTC. This chain joins TRBV28 and TRBJ1-2, with D tentatively TRBD1 (6 bases). The ends were cut back, 4 bases at V and 4 bases at J, with 19 bases in the middle. Germline-derived CDR1 and CDR2 are MDHEN and SYDVKM. CDR3 length: 16 amino acids.